The 14 T cell receptor beta chains reported below all come from one sample, sequenced in a study of cytomegalovirus exposure and HLA in healthy donors. The PCR used 60 Vbeta and 13 Jbeta primers. Assay used: immunoSEQ multiplex PCR; TCRdb lists only in-frame clones, some missing. Among 150,000 or so clones listed, roughly 78% were seen once. Sequences were obtained from PBMCs. The receptors were sampled from a man aged 35 to 55 in good health and CMV-seropositive.

This clone was counted between two and nine times. The genes are TRBV19 and TRBJ1-2; D is undetermined. Germline V gene lookup returns CDR1 LNHDA and CDR2 SQIVND (reference sequence). The CDR3 is 13 residues long. V dropped 5 bases and J dropped 8 bases, with 15 bases sitting between them. CDR3 amino acids: CASSAQVSGGYTF. The CDR3 bases are TGTGCCAGTAGTGCCCAGGTTTCTGGAGGCTACACCTTC.

V is TRBV19 and J is TRBJ2-7; D unclear. Germline loops: CDR1 LNHDA, CDR2 SQIVND (reference sequence). The V and J ends lost 7 bases and 0 bases respectively, with 10 bases between them. The CDR3 loop spans 13 amino acids. The CDR3 DNA reads TGTGCCAGTATGGCGGCAAGCTCCTACGAGCAGTACTTC. Protein: CASMAASSYEQYF.

The sample holds a few counts of this clone. One end of the junction fails to match germline, which may point to a read error. The rearrangement joins TRBV7-9 to TRBJ2-6, with D unclear. CDR3 length equals 19 residues. Germline-derived CDR1 and CDR2 are SEHNR and FQNEAQ (reference sequence). DNA of the CDR3: TGTTCCAGCAGTCCCACCCCTCCGTACAGCCGAACTGGGGCCAACGTCCTGACTTTC. Its translation: CSSSPTPPYSRTGANVLTF.

This sequence joins TRBV19 and TRBJ1-2; D gene uncertain. V was pared by 1 base and J by 4 bases, with 13 bases between. The CDR3 extends over 15 amino acids. Germline V lookup: CDR1 LNHDA, CDR2 SQIVND (reference sequence). CDR3 loop: CASSIGRGPSYGYTF. CDR3 nucleotides: TGTGCCAGTAGTATAGGGAGAGGCCCTTCCTATGGCTACACCTTC.

The chain combines TRBV6-6 with TRBJ1-1; 9 positions agree with TRBD1. CDR1 is MNHNY, CDR2 SVGAGI, per germline (reference sequence). The V segment lost 6 bases and the J segment 6 bases; nucleotides outside the gene matches: 8. The CDR3 totals 14 residues. In nucleotides, the CDR3 is TGTGCCAGCAGACAACCGGGACAGGGAGCTGAAGCTTTCTTT. Protein: CASRQPGQGAEAFF.

This clone was observed a handful of times. The chain has TRBV4-2 and TRBJ1-5; 12 positions match TRBD1. The CDR3 has 18 amino acids. Germline V gene lookup returns CDR1 LGHNA and CDR2 YNFKEQ. The trim removed 3 bases at V and 7 bases at J, leaving 13 bases unmatched. The CDR3 loop reads CASSQMPSRDRGQQPQHF. The CDR3 nucleotides are TGTGCCAGCAGCCAGATGCCCTCCCGGGACAGGGGGCAACAGCCCCAGCATTTT.

The chain uses TRBV28 and TRBJ2-3; 9 nucleotides line up with TRBD1. Trimming at V came to 7 bases and at J to 3 bases, leaving 11 bases not matched to a gene. The CDR3 is 16 amino acids. Germline-derived CDR1 and CDR2 are MDHEN and SYDVKM. The CDR3 here is CASIKSLGQGTDTQYF. The CDR3 DNA reads TGTGCCAGCATAAAATCCCTTGGACAGGGGACAGATACGCAGTATTTT.

This clone came up many times. CDR3 DNA: TGTGCCAGCAGCTTAGGCCGCGGAAACACTGAAGCTTTCTTT. Encoded protein: CASSLGRGNTEAFF. The gene calls are TRBV13 and TRBJ1-1; D unclear. CDR1 and CDR2 (germline): PRHDT, FYEKMQ (reference sequence). This CDR3 has 14 amino acids. Trimming took off 0 bases at V and 2 bases at J, with 7 bases between the two ends.

The chain combines TRBV29-1 with TRBJ1-2; D is ambiguous. This CDR3 contains 16 residues. Between the trimmed V and J ends, which lost 6 bases and 2 bases, there was a span of 22 bases. Germline V gene lookup returns CDR1 SQVTM and CDR2 ANQGSEA. CDR3 nucleotide sequence: TGCAGCGTCTCAAATACCGACACCTCAAGGAACTATGGCTACACCTTC. Translated: CSVSNTDTSRNYGYTF.

The genes are TRBV7-9 and TRBJ2-5, with 7 bases identical to TRBD1. Trimming cost V 1 base and J 5 bases; bases outside gene matches: 4. The CDR3 runs to 14 residues. The germline gives CDR1 SEHNR, CDR2 FQNEAQ (reference sequence). The CDR3 sequence: CASSLEGTAETQYF. The CDR3 DNA reads TGTGCCAGCAGCTTAGAGGGGACAGCGGAGACCCAGTACTTC.

This rearrangement joins TRBV6-1 to TRBJ2-7; perhaps TRBD1 as D (6 bases). The CDR3 sequence is 14 residues long. Trimming pared 7 bases from V and 0 bases from J, leaving 13 bases between. Germline values: CDR1 MNHNS, CDR2 SASEGT. The CDR3 coding sequence is TGTGCCAGCAATCGCGGACAGTCCTCCTACGAGCAGTACTTC. It translates to CASNRGQSSYEQYF.

The J gene is TRBJ2-6, the V gene TRBV27; 7 bases line up with TRBD1. Trimming at V came to 6 bases and at J to 1 base, leaving 6 bases not matched to a gene. Germline V CDR1 and CDR2: MNHEY, SMNVEV (reference sequence). The CDR3 loop spans 16 amino acids. This CDR3 reads CASSHTTGSGANVLTF. The DNA of the CDR3 is TGTGCCAGCAGCCATACGACAGGGTCTGGGGCCAACGTCCTGACTTTC. The whole variable domain, filled in from reference TRBV27 and TRBJ2-6, reads EAQVTQNPRYLITVTGKKLTVTCSQNMNHEYMSWYRQDPGLGLRQIYYSMNVEVTDKGDVPEGYKVSRKEKRNFPLILESPSPNQTSLYFCASSHTTGSGANVLTFGAGSRLTVL.

The rearrangement links TRBV28 to TRBJ1-5, with 7 bases matching TRBD1. V dropped 11 bases and J dropped 5; count of bases not matched to a gene: 18. Germline CDR1 MDHEN, CDR2 SYDVKM. The CDR3 loop spans 16 amino acids. CDR3 sequence: CAANPGATTGYQPQHF. CDR3 nucleotide sequence: TGTGCCGCCAATCCGGGGGCCACGACAGGGTATCAGCCCCAGCATTTT.

The chain employs TRBV29-1 and TRBJ2-2; D is perhaps TRBD1 (6 bases). CDR1 SQVTM and CDR2 ANQGSEA come from the germline V gene. CDR3 length: 15 amino acids. V lost 7 bases, J lost 1 base, and 16 bases lay in between. DNA of the CDR3: TGCAGCGCTCAACAGGGTCCGGTGAACACCGGGGAGCTGTTTTTT. As protein: CSAQQGPVNTGELFF.